Shown below are 27 T cell receptor beta chains from a single sample sequenced in a study of T cells in Graves' hyperthyroidism and ophthalmopathy. RNA transcripts were the template for amplifying TCR beta CDR3 regions. Using the HTBI primer set, a first-round RT-PCR was run on the TCR CDR3. TCRdb re-called the multiplex PCR reads with MiXCR, one entry per CDR3 protein. This table has over 300,000 distinct CDR3 sequences, more than 11% appearing once. Sequencing was carried out using blood. All receptors come from a woman aged 60-75 years with Graves' hyperthyroidism.

CDR3 bases: TGTGCTAGTGGTTTGGTACTGTTGGGGGGCAGCTCGAGCGGCTACACCTTC. Its protein product is CASGLVLLGGSSSGYTF. The chain joins TRBV12-5 to TRBJ1-2; the D gene is possibly TRBD1 (6 bases). V lost 0 bases, J lost 8 bases, and 22 bases lay in between. The CDR3 is 17 residues long. The germline CDR1 and CDR2 sequences are LGHNT and FRNRAP.

The chain links TRBV5-1 to TRBJ1-1; 8 bases are a match to TRBD1. Trimming took 4 bases from V and 4 from J; bases not matched to a gene: 12. Germline V gene sequence: CDR1 SGHRS, CDR2 YFSETQ. CDR3 length: 16 residues. The CDR3 spells CASSPWGGQGSTEAFF. The CDR3 bases are TGCGCCAGCAGCCCGTGGGGCGGACAGGGAAGCACTGAAGCTTTCTTT.

The sample holds many counts of this clonotype. The chain joins TRBV2 to TRBJ2-1; tentatively, D is TRBD1 (5 bases). Trimming left V 10 bases short and J 0 bases short, with 13 bases between. CDR3 length: 14 amino acids. Germline V gene sequence: CDR1 SNHLY, CDR2 FYNNEI. The CDR3 here is CANDRPVSYNEQFF. The CDR3 DNA sequence: TGTGCCAACGACAGACCCGTCTCCTACAATGAGCAGTTCTTC.

The gene calls are TRBV12-3 or TRBV12-4 and TRBJ1-2; 10 nucleotides agree with TRBD1. After removal of 6 bases from V and 2 bases from J, the junction contained 6 bases not matched to a gene. The CDR3 covers 15 residues. CDR3 sequence: CASSPGQGTNYGYTF. In nucleotides, the CDR3 is TGTGCCAGCAGCCCGGGACAGGGGACGAACTATGGCTACACCTTC.

At least ten counts were recorded for this clonotype. This sequence joins TRBV18 and TRBJ2-5; tentative D call: TRBD2 (6 bases). V was clipped by 2 bases and J by 5 bases, with 15 bases between them. The CDR3 totals 15 residues. Germline CDR1 KGHSH, CDR2 LQKENI. The CDR3 here is CASSPSRDGLETQYF. The CDR3 DNA follows: TGTGCCAGCTCACCATCGCGGGATGGTCTGGAGACCCAGTACTTC.

This clonotype was observed at least ten times. The V gene is TRBV12-3 or TRBV12-4, the J gene TRBJ2-7, with TRBD2 identical over 16 bases. V lost 5 bases to trimming and J lost 1 base; unmatched junction nucleotides: 11. This CDR3 region has 19 residues. CDR3 protein: CASSPSPGLAGGGSYEQYF. CDR3 in DNA: TGTGCCAGCAGTCCCTCCCCGGGACTAGCGGGAGGGGGTTCCTACGAGCAGTACTTC.

This clonotype showed up many times. The chain employs TRBV3-1 and TRBJ2-7; D may match TRBD1 or TRBD2 (5 bases each). The V end lost 3 bases, the J end lost 6 bases, and 9 bases lay between the germline ends. This CDR3 contains 12 residues. Germline loops: CDR1 LGHDT, CDR2 YNNKEL (reference sequence). CDR3 sequence (DNA): TGTGCCAGCAGCCATGGGACCACCGAGCAGTACTTC. Translating gives CASSHGTTEQYF.

The genes are TRBV9 and TRBJ2-2; TRBD2 agrees at 12 bases. After removal of 0 bases from V and 0 bases from J, the junction contained 0 bases not matched to a gene. CDR1 and CDR2 from the germline V gene are SGDLS and YYNGEE. The CDR3 is 17 amino acids. The CDR3 region is CASSVGLAGANTGELFF. CDR3 in DNA: TGTGCCAGCAGCGTAGGACTAGCGGGAGCGAACACCGGGGAGCTGTTTTTT.

The sample holds a few counts of this clonotype. V and J are TRBV7-9 and TRBJ2-5; D is tentatively TRBD1 or TRBD2 (5 bases each). The germline CDR1 and CDR2 sequences are SEHNR and FQNEAQ (reference sequence). V lost 2 bases and J lost 5, with 9 bases in between. The CDR3 consists of 13 residues. This CDR3 reads CASSLFREETQYF. DNA of the CDR3: TGTGCCAGCAGCTTATTCAGGGAGGAGACCCAGTACTTC.

This clonotype was detected ten times or more. V and J are TRBV7-9 and TRBJ2-1; 9 nucleotides align to TRBD2. The CDR3 extends over 15 amino acids. The germline CDR1 and CDR2 sequences are SEHNR and FQNEAQ (reference sequence). V lost 10 bases, J lost 6 bases, and 13 bases stayed unmatched. The CDR3 protein is CATGTSSGIPNEQFF. The DNA of the CDR3 is TGTGCCACTGGCACCTCTAGCGGGATTCCCAATGAGCAGTTCTTC.

This clonotype appeared many times. The chain has TRBV11-2 and TRBJ2-3; D is undetermined. Germline-derived CDR1 and CDR2 are SGHAT and FQNNGV. The V end lost 1 base, the J end lost 0 bases, and 2 bases lay between the germline ends. The length of the CDR3 is 13 residues. The CDR3 DNA reads as TGTGCCAGCAGCTTAGTCAGCACAGATACGCAGTATTTT. Encoded protein: CASSLVSTDTQYF.

This chain links TRBV2 with TRBJ1-1, with D maybe TRBD1 (5 bases). CDR1 is SNHLY and CDR2 is FYNNEI in the germline V gene. This CDR3 spans 14 amino acids. V was clipped by 6 bases and J by 4 bases, with 15 bases between them. The CDR3, as DNA: TGTGCCAGCAGACTGAGGGCCGGGGGCACTGAAGCTTTCTTT. Its protein is CASRLRAGGTEAFF.

This clonotype was recorded many times. The chain joins TRBV27 to TRBJ2-2; D is undetermined. Per the germline V gene, CDR1 is MNHEY and CDR2 is SMNVEV (reference sequence). Between the trimmed V and J ends, which lost 8 bases and 0 bases, there was a span of 16 bases. The CDR3 totals 16 residues. The CDR3 DNA is TGTGCCAGCCGGGCCCCAAGCCGAACGAACACCGGGGAGCTGTTTTTT. Encoded protein: CASRAPSRTNTGELFF.

This clonotype was observed many times. This chain joins TRBV20-1 and TRBJ2-6; 7 bases align to TRBD1. V lost 7 bases to trimming and J lost 4 bases; unmatched junction nucleotides: 4. This CDR3 is 13 amino acids long. CDR1 is DFQATT, CDR2 SNEGSKA, per germline (reference sequence). CDR3 sequence reads: CSGRQGGANVLTF. CDR3 DNA: TGCAGTGGAAGACAGGGAGGGGCCAACGTCCTGACTTTC.

This clonotype has a handful of counts. The V and J genes are TRBV27 and TRBJ2-2; possibly TRBD2 for D (6 bases). CDR1 and CDR2 (germline): MNHEY, SMNVEV (reference sequence). Trimming cost V 7 bases and J 3 bases, with 12 bases left between them. This CDR3 comprises 14 residues. The CDR3 reads CASMGLAYTGELFF. The CDR3 DNA sequence: TGTGCCAGCATGGGGCTAGCGTACACCGGGGAGCTGTTTTTT.

This clonotype has a count of ten or more. V gene TRBV7-2 combines with J gene TRBJ1-2, with 8 bases that match TRBD1. Per the germline V gene, CDR1 is SGHTA and CDR2 is FQGNSA. The CDR3 is made up of 15 amino acids. V lost 5 bases, J lost 5 bases, and 10 bases stayed unmatched. The CDR3 DNA reads as TGTGCCAGCAGCCCGCCGGGACAGGAGACGTATGGCTACACCTTC. As protein: CASSPPGQETYGYTF.

This clonotype has more than one count but fewer than ten. The V call is TRBV6-5, the J call TRBJ2-7; tentatively, D is TRBD1 or TRBD2 (5 bases each). The CDR3 consists of 15 residues. Germline V lookup: CDR1 MNHEY, CDR2 SVGAGI. Trimming pared 2 bases from V and 0 bases from J, leaving 11 bases between. CDR3: CASSYPRDGSYEQYF. In DNA form, the CDR3 reads TGTGCCAGCAGTTACCCGAGGGACGGCTCCTACGAGCAGTACTTC.

This clonotype has only a few counts. A read error may explain this, as a much larger clone is one base away. This chain joins TRBV28 and TRBJ2-2; the match to TRBD2 covers 7 bases. This CDR3 has 15 residues. The germline gives CDR1 MDHEN, CDR2 SYDVKM. The DNA for the CDR3 is TGTGCCAGCAGTTTATGGCCTAGCGGAAGCGGGGCGCTGTTTTTT. Its translation: CASSLWPSGSGALFF.

This chain links TRBV5-1 with TRBJ1-1; D possibly corresponds to TRBD1 (6 bases). This CDR3 has 14 residues. Deletions cut 0 bases from V and 6 bases from J, with 12 bases between. The germline V gene encodes CDR1 SGHRS and CDR2 YFSETQ. The CDR3 region is CASSLGGGSPEAFF. CDR3 coding DNA: TGCGCCAGCAGCTTGGGGGGGGGCAGCCCTGAAGCTTTCTTT. Based on the CDR3 plus reference TRBV5-1 and TRBJ1-1, the full variable domain is KAGVTQTPRYLIKTRGQQVTLSCSPISGHRSVSWYQQTPGQGLQFLFEYFSETQRNKGNFPGRFSGRQFSNSRSEMNVSTLELGDSALYLCASSLGGGSPEAFFGQGTRLTVV.

CDR3 sequence: CASSSPPGQRTDTQYF. CDR3 bases: TGTGCCAGCAGCTCCCCTCCGGGACAGCGCACAGATACGCAGTATTTT. V is TRBV7-6 and J is TRBJ2-3; TRBD1 matches at 7 bases. Germline assignment: CDR1 SGHVS and CDR2 FNYEAQ. The CDR3 contains 16 residues. V lost 4 bases, J lost 1 base, and 8 bases stayed unmatched.

V gene TRBV12-3 or TRBV12-4 combines with J gene TRBJ2-3; D gene unclear. Trimming took 8 bases from V and 6 from J, leaving 18 bases between them. The CDR3 runs 14 residues. CDR3 sequence (DNA): TGTGCCAGCGGTTCTGCCAACCCTATCGATACGCAGTATTTT. Translating gives CASGSANPIDTQYF.

This clonotype was picked up many times. This chain links TRBV20-1 with TRBJ1-2; D gene ambiguous. Germline V gene sequence: CDR1 DFQATT, CDR2 SNEGSKA (reference sequence). Trimming took 5 bases from V and 6 from J, leaving 16 bases between them. The CDR3 consists of 13 residues. Here the CDR3 DNA reads TGCAGTGCTCCCCGCTCGCCTGGGGATGGCTACACCTTC. Protein: CSAPRSPGDGYTF.

This clonotype was found many times. This CDR3 reads CASSFRRNSYEQYF. DNA for the CDR3: TGTGCCAGCAGTTTCCGGCGAAACTCCTACGAGCAGTACTTC. The chain employs TRBV27 and TRBJ2-7, with D hard to call. V lost 3 bases and J lost 0, with 9 bases in between. The CDR3 is 14 amino acids. Germline values: CDR1 MNHEY, CDR2 SMNVEV (reference sequence).

This clonotype was recorded many times. The chain has TRBV11-2 and TRBJ1-1; D unclear. The CDR3 is 15 residues long. The V end was cut by 1 base, the J end by 4 bases, with 13 bases between. Germline values: CDR1 SGHAT, CDR2 FQNNGV. CDR3 loop: CASSLVSGQITEAFF. For the CDR3, the DNA is TGTGCCAGCAGCTTAGTGAGTGGGCAGATCACTGAAGCTTTCTTT.

This clonotype has at least ten counts. This sequence joins TRBV5-1 and TRBJ1-2, with unresolved D. Trimming removed 0 bases from V and 4 bases from J, with 10 bases in between. Per the germline V gene, CDR1 is SGHRS and CDR2 is YFSETQ. The CDR3 is made up of 14 amino acids. As DNA, the CDR3 is TGCGCCAGCAGCTTGGCCCCAAGGAGCTATGGCTACACCTTC. Protein: CASSLAPRSYGYTF.

This clonotype occurred many times. The CDR3 reads CASSLSSGAYDGYTF. DNA of the CDR3: TGTGCCAGCAGTTTAAGTTCAGGGGCTTACGATGGCTACACCTTC. The gene calls are TRBV12-3 or TRBV12-4 and TRBJ1-2, with D tentatively TRBD1 (6 bases). V was pared by 2 bases and J by 6 bases, with 16 bases between. CDR3 length: 15 amino acids.

This clonotype appeared a few times. V usage is TRBV5-1 and J usage is TRBJ2-6; tentative D call: TRBD1 (5 bases). V was trimmed by 7 bases and J by 4 bases, leaving 15 bases between them. There are 15 residues in the CDR3. The V gene's germline CDR1 is SGHRS and CDR2 YFSETQ. CDR3 sequence reads: CASATAPAGANVLTF. CDR3 nucleotides: TGCGCCAGCGCGACAGCCCCAGCGGGGGCCAACGTCCTGACTTTC.